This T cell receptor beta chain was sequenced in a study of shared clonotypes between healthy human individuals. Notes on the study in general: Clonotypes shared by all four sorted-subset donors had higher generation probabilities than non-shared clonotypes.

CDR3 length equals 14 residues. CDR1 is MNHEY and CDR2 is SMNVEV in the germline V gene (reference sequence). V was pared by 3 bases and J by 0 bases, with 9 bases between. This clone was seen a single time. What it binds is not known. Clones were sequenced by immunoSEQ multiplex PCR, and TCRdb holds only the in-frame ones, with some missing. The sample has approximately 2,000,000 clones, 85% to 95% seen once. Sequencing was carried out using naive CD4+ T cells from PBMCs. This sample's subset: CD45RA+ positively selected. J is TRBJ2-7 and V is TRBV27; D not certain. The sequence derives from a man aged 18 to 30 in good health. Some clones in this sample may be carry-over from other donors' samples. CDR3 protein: CASSLGSPSYEQYF. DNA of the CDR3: TGTGCCAGCAGTTTGGGTAGTCCCTCCTACGAGCAGTACTTC.